The present TCR beta chain was sequenced within a study of T cells in Graves' hyperthyroidism and ophthalmopathy. At the level of the study: Peripheral blood specimens were obtained at initial diagnosis, prior to any treatment.

The germline gives CDR1 MDHEN, CDR2 SYDVKM. The CDR3 consists of 13 residues. V was cut by 6 bases and J by 5 bases, with 13 bases left in between. Study-level findings and limits: Most clonotypes expanded in the thyroid (above 0.001) were also present in blood. Onset of ophthalmopathy came a median roughly 6.9 months after the model predicted it.

Authors of the study amplified TCR beta CDR3 regions from RNA transcripts. Researchers ran a first-round RT-PCR on the TCR CDR3 using the HTBI primer set. Each CDR3 protein is one row after TCRdb ran MiXCR on the multiplex PCR reads. Of more than 450,000 distinct CDR3 sequences listed, less than 15% were seen once; the top ten hold approximately 15%. This clonotype was counted ten times or more. Its antigen remains unidentified. This chain joins TRBV28 and TRBJ1-2; D possibly corresponds to TRBD1 (5 bases). This clonotype was obtained from a woman aged 40 to 50 with Graves' hyperthyroidism. The sample consisted of blood. In DNA form, the CDR3 reads TGTGCCAGCAGGCCGCCGCAGGGATATGGCTACACCTTC. Amino acids: CASRPPQGYGYTF.